This is a list of T cell receptor beta chains from one sample in a study of CD8 T cells in Susac syndrome. One entry per CDR3 protein, called by TCRdb with MiXCR from the immunoSEQ multiplex PCR reads. The sample lists under 200,000 distinct CDR3 sequences, 95% occurring once. Material: CD8+ T cells from PBMCs. The source of these receptors is a human donor with multiple sclerosis. CDR3s include the opening cysteine and the closing phenylalanine or tryptophan. The D gene is left open where the match is weak. Size tells how often a clone was seen (once, few, many) or the class of an expanded clone, and some rows leave it out.

TRBJ1-6 | - | TRBV15 | - | TGTGCCACCAGCGGTGGGGGCAGGAGCTCCTATAATTCACCCCTCCACTTT | CATSGGGRSSYNSPLHF
TRBJ2-7 | TRBD1 | TRBV6-6 | - | TGTGCCAGCAGGCTTTCGACAGGGCGCCCCTACGAGCAGTACTTC | CASRLSTGRPYEQYF
TRBJ1-2 | TRBD1 | TRBV27 | once | TGTGCCAGCAGTCCAATCCGGGACAGGCCTTCTTTTGGCTACACCTTC | CASSPIRDRPSFGYTF
TRBJ2-7 | - | TRBV30 | - | TGTGCCTGGAGTGTGGGTGGTGGGGGTGAGCAGTACTTC | CAWSVGGGGEQYF
TRBJ2-1 | TRBD2 | TRBV29-1 | - | TGCGGCGGGGGGGCGCGGTGGTATGAGCAGTTCTTC | CGGGARWYEQFF
TRBJ1-1 | - | TRBV9 | once | TGTGCCAGCAGCGCTTCAGGGAGCTCTGTCAACACTGAAGCTTTCTTT | CASSASGSSVNTEAFF
TRBJ1-5 | - | TRBV6-6 | - | TGTGCCAGCAGTTACGGGGCCGGGAATCAGCCCCAGCATTTT | CASSYGAGNQPQHF
TRBJ2-3 | - | TRBV30 | - | TGTGCCTGGAGTGTCCTTCTTCCTGGCACAGATACGCAGTATTTT | CAWSVLLPGTDTQYF
TRBJ2-7 | - | TRBV20-1 | once | TGCAGTGCTAGAGATCTAGGTGTTTCTTCCGAGCAGTACTTC | CSARDLGVSSEQYF
TRBJ2-3 | TRBD1 | TRBV20-1 | - | TGCAGTGCCACTAACCCGGACAGGGCCACAGATACGCAGTATTTT | CSATNPDRATDTQYF
TRBJ1-2 | - | TRBV6-5 | - | TGTGCCAGCAGTTACGGTGCAGGGAGCGACTATGGCTACACCTTC | CASSYGAGSDYGYTF
TRBJ1-2 | - | TRBV6-5 | - | TGTGCCAGCAGGTTTACCGTGGACACCTTACTGGGCTACACCTTC | CASRFTVDTLLGYTF
TRBJ2-3 | TRBD2 | TRBV13 | - | TGTGCCAGCAGCTCTGCACTAGCGGGAATCCCAGATACGCAGTATTTT | CASSSALAGIPDTQYF
TRBJ2-1 | - | TRBV29-1 | - | TGCAGCGTAGGACTGGACGGGTACTACAATGAGCAGTTCTTC | CSVGLDGYYNEQFF
TRBJ2-2 | - | TRBV21-1 | - | TGTGCCAGCAGCAAAGGGAAGGGGGACACCGGGGAGCTGTTTTTT | CASSKGKGDTGELFF
TRBJ2-3 | - | TRBV25-1 | few | TGTGCCAGTAGCACAGATACGCAGTATTTT | CASSTDTQYF
TRBJ2-1 | TRBD2 | TRBV5-6 | - | TGTGCCAGCAGCTTTCCCCCCAGCGGGAGGGAGGATGAGCAGTTCTTC | CASSFPPSGREDEQFF
TRBJ1-1 | TRBD1 | TRBV7-9 | - | TGTGCCAGCAGCTCAACCACAGGGGAAGGGACTGAAGCTTTCTTT | CASSSTTGEGTEAFF
TRBJ2-5 | TRBD1 | TRBV20-1 | - | TGCAGTGCCACCACCCACCTGATCCGACAGGGGAAAGAGGAGACCCAGTACTTC | CSATTHLIRQGKEETQYF
TRBJ2-5 | TRBD1 | TRBV25-1 | - | TGTGCCAGCAGTGAACAGGGGGCTGCGGAGACCCAGTACTTC | CASSEQGAAETQYF
TRBJ2-5 | - | TRBV28 | - | TGTGCCAGCAGTGGGACCGGGCCTAACCAAGAGACCCAGTACTTC | CASSGTGPNQETQYF
TRBJ2-5 | - | TRBV12-5 | - | TGTGCTAGTGCCACAACAGGGTACGGGAGGGAGACCCAGTACTTC | CASATTGYGRETQYF
TRBJ2-3 | - | TRBV6-5 | - | TGTGCCAGCAGTCAACTAGAGGGCACAGATACGCAGTATTTT | CASSQLEGTDTQYF
TRBJ2-3 | - | TRBV28 | - | TGTGCCAGCAGTCTCCCATTAGCGCTGAGGGTAGATACGCAGTATTTT | CASSLPLALRVDTQYF
TRBJ2-7 | TRBD1 | TRBV14 | - | TGTGCCAGCAGCCATTGGGACAGGTCCTACGAGCAGTACTTC | CASSHWDRSYEQYF
TRBJ2-3 | - | TRBV20-1 | - | TGCAGTGGGTGGGACACAGATACGCAGTATTTT | CSGWDTDTQYF
TRBJ2-5 | - | TRBV28 | - | TGTGCCAGCAGTTACACCGGCAAGACCCAGTACTTC | CASSYTGKTQYF
TRBJ1-2 | - | TRBV27 | - | TGTGCCAGCAGTTTATCAAGATTGGGGACGCATGGCTACACCTTC | CASSLSRLGTHGYTF
TRBJ2-1 | TRBD2 | TRBV20-1 | - | TGCAGTGCTGATAGCCTAGCGGGAGGGAACGGTGAGCAGTTCTTC | CSADSLAGGNGEQFF
TRBJ1-1 | - | TRBV29-1 | - | TGCAGCGTTGAAGGCTGGAACACTGAAGCTTTCTTT | CSVEGWNTEAFF
TRBJ1-2 | TRBD1 | TRBV19 | - | TGTGCCAGTAGTATACGAGGGGGCCCCCGTAACTATGGCTACACCTTC | CASSIRGGPRNYGYTF